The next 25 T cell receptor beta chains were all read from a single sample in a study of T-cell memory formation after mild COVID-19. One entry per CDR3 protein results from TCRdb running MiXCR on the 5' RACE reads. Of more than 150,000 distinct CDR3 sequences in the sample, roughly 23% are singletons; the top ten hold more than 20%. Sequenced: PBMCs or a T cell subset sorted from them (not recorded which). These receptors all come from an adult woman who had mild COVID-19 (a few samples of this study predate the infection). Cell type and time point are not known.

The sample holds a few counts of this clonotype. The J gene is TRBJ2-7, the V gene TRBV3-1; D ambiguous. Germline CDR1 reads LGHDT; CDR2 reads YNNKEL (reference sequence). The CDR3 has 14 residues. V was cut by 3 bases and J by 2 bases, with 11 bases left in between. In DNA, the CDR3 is TGTGCCAGCAGCCAGGTGGGGAAGCCCTACGAGCAGTACTTC. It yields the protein CASSQVGKPYEQYF.

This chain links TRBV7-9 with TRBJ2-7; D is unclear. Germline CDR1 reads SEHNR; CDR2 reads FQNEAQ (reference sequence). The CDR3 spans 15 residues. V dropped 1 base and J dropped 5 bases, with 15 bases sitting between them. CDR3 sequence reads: CASSLVAPGPHEQYF. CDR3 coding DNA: TGTGCCAGCAGCTTAGTGGCTCCGGGTCCCCACGAGCAGTACTTC. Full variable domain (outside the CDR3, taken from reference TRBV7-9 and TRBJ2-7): DTGVSQNPRHKITKRGQNVTFRCDPISEHNRLYWYRQTLGQGPEFLTYFQNEAQLEKSRLLSDRFSAERPKGSFSTLEIQRTEQGDSAMYLCASSLVAPGPHEQYFGPGTRLTVT.

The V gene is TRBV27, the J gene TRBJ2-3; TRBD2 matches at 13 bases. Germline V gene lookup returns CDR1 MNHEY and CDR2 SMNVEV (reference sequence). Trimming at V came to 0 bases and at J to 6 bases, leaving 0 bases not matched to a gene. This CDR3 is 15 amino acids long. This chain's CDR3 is CASSLSGLAGDTQYF. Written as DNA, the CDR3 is TGTGCCAGCAGTTTATCGGGACTAGCGGGGGATACGCAGTATTTT.

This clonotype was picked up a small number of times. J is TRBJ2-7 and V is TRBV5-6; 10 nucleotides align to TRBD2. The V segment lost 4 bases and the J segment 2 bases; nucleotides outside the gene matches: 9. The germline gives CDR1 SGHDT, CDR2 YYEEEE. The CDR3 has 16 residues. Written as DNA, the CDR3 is TGTGCCAGCAGCCCCTTCGGACTAGCGGAAACCTACGAGCAGTACTTC. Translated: CASSPFGLAETYEQYF.

The chain's CDR3 is CSADPAGQGLAYEQYF. The CDR3 DNA follows: TGCAGTGCCGACCCCGCGGGACAGGGGTTAGCCTACGAGCAGTACTTC. The chain recombines TRBV20-1 with TRBJ2-7; 10 bases map to TRBD1. Germline assignment: CDR1 DFQATT and CDR2 SNEGSKA (reference sequence). Unmatched junction bases numbered 13, after V lost 6 bases and J lost 2 bases. This CDR3 has 16 amino acids.

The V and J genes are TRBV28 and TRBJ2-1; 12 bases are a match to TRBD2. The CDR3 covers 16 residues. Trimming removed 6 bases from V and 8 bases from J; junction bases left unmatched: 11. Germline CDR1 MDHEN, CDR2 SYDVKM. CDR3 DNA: TGTGCCAGCAGCCTGGAGGGACTAGCGGGCAACTATGAGCAGTTCTTC. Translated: CASSLEGLAGNYEQFF. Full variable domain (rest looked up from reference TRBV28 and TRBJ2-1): DVKVTQSSRYLVKRTGEKVFLECVQDMDHENMFWYRQDPGLGLRLIYFSYDVKMKEKGDIPEGYSVSREKKERFSLILESASTNQTSMYLCASSLEGLAGNYEQFFGPGTRLTVL.

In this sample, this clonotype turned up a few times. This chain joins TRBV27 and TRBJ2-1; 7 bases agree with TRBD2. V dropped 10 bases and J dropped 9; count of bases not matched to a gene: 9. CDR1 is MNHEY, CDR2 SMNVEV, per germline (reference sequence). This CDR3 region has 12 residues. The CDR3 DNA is TGTGCCACCACCGGACTAGATGGTGAGCAGTTCTTC. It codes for CATTGLDGEQFF.

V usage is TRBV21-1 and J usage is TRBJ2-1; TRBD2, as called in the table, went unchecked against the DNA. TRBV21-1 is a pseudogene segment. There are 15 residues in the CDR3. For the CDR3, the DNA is TGTGCCAGCAGCAAAGATAGCGGGGGTTACAATGAGCAGTTCTTC. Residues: CASSKDSGGYNEQFF.

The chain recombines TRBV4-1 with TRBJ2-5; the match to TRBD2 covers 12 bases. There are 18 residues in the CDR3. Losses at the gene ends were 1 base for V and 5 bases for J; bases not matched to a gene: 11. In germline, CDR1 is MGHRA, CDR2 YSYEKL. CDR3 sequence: CASSQGPTSGGPEETQYF. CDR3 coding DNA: TGCGCCAGCAGCCAAGGTCCGACTAGCGGGGGACCCGAGGAGACCCAGTACTTC.

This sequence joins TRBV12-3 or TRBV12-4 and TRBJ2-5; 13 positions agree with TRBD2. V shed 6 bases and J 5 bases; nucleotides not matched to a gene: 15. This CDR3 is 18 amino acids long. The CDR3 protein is CASSAILGLAGKEETQYF. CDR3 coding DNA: TGTGCCAGCAGCGCAATCTTGGGACTAGCGGGGAAGGAGGAGACCCAGTACTTC.

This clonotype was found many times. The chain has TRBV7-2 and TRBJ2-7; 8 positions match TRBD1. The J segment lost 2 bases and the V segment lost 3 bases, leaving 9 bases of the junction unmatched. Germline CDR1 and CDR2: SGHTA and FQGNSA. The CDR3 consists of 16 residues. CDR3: CASSFYRDRHTYEQYF. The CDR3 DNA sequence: TGTGCCAGCAGCTTCTACCGGGACAGGCACACCTACGAGCAGTACTTC.

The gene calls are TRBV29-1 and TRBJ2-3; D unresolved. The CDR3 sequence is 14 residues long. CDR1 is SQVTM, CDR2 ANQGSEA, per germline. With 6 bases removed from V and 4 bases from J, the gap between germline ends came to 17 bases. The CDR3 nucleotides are TGCAGCGTCCCCGATGATGCCGGGTCAGATACGCAGTATTTT. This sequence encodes CSVPDDAGSDTQYF.

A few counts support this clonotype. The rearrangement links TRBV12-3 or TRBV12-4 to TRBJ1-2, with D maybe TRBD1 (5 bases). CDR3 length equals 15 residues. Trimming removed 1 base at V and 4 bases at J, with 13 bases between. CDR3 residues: CASSLGGTSLYGYTF. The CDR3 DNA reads TGTGCCAGCAGTTTAGGCGGGACCTCCCTCTATGGCTACACCTTC.

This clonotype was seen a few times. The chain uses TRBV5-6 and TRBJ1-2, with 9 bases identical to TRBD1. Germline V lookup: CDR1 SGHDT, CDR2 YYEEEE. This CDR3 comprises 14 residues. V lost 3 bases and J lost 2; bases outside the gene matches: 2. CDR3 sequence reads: CASSWDRENYGYTF. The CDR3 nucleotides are TGTGCCAGCAGCTGGGACAGGGAAAACTATGGCTACACCTTC.

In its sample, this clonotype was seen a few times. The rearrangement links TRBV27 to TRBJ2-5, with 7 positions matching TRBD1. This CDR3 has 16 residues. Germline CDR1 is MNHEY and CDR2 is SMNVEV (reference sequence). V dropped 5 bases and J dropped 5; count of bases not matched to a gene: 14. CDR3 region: CASSAYFTTGEETQYF. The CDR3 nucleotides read TGTGCCAGCAGTGCATACTTCACAACAGGGGAGGAGACCCAGTACTTC.

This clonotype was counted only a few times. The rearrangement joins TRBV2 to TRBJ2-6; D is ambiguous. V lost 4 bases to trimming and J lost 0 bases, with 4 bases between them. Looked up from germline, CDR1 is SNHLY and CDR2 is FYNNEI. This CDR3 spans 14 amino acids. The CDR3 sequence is CASSVASGANVLTF. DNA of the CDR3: TGTGCCAGCAGTGTCGCCTCTGGGGCCAACGTCCTGACTTTC. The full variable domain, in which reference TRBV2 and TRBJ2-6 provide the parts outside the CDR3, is EPEVTQTPSHQVTQMGQEVILRCVPISNHLYFYWYRQILGQKVEFLVSFYNNEISEKSEIFDDQFSVERPDGSNFTLKIRSTKLEDSAMYFCASSVASGANVLTFGAGSRLTVL.

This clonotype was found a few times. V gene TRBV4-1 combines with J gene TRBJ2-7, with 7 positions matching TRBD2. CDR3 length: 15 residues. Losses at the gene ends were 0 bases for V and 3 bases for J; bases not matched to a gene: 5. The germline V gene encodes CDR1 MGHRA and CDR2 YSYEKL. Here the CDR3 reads CASSQDFAGDYEQYF. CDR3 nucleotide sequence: TGCGCCAGCAGCCAAGATTTTGCGGGAGACTACGAGCAGTACTTC.

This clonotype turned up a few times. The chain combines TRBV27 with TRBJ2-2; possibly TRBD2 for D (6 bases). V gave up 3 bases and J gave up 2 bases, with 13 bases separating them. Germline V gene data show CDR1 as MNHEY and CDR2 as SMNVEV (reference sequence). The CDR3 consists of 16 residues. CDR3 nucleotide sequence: TGTGCCAGCAGTTTGTGGAGGGATCCCAACACCGGGGAGCTGTTTTTT. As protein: CASSLWRDPNTGELFF.

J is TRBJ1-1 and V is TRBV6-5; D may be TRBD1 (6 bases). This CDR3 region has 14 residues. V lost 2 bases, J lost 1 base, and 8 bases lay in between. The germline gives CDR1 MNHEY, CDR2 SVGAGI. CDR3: CASSYTGPNTEAFF. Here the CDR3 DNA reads TGTGCCAGCAGTTACACAGGGCCGAACACTGAAGCTTTCTTT.

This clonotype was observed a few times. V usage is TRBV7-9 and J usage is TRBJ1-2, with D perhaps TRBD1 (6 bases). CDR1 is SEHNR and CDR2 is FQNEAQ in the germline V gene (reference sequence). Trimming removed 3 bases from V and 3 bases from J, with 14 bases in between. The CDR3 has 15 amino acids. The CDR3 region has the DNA TGTGCCAGCAGCTTCGGGGGACAACTCCACTATGGCTACACCTTC. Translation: CASSFGGQLHYGYTF.

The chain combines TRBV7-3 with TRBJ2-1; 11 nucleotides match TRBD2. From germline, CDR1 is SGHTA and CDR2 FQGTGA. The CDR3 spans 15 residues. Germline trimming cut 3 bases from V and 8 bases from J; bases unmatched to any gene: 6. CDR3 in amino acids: CASSFSGGVEYEQFF. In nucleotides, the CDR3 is TGTGCCAGCAGCTTTAGCGGGGGGGTTGAGTATGAGCAGTTCTTC.

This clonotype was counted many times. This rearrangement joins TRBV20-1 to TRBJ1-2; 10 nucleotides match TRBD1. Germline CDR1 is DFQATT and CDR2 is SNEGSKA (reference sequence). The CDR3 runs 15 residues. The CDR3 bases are TGCACCCCCCAGGCCAGACAGGGGGCCAACTATGGCTACACCTTC. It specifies CTPQARQGANYGYTF.

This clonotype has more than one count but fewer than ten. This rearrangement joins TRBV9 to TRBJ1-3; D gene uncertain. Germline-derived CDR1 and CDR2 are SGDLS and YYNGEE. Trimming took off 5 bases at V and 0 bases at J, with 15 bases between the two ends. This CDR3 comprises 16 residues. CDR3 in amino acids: CASRGRGPSSGNTIYF. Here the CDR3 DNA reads TGTGCCAGCAGAGGGAGAGGGCCGAGCTCTGGAAACACCATATATTTT.

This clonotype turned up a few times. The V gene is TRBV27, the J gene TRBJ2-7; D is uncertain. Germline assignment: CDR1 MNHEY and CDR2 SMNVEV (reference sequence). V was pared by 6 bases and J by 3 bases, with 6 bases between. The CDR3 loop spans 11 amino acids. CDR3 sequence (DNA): TGTGCCAGCAGCATCGGCTACGAGCAGTACTTC. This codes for CASSIGYEQYF.

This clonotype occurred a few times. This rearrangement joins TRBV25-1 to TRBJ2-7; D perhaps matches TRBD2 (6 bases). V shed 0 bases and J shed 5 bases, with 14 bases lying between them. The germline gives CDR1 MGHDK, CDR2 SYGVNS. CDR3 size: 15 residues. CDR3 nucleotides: TGTGCCAGCAGTGAATATACCGGGGCGGGGAACGAGCAGTACTTC. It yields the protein CASSEYTGAGNEQYF.